This TCR beta chain was sequenced during a study of siplizumab effects on memory and regulatory T cells (dated 2019 in TCRdb). For the study in its entirety: The study looked at the effect of siplizumab, an anti-CD2 antibody, on alloreactive T-cell subsets in allogeneic mixed lymphocyte reactions made from human PBMCs. General conclusions and limits of the study: The cumulative frequency of alloreactive sequences traceable to unstimulated CD4+ memory T cells was significantly reduced by siplizumab. No functional confirmation was obtained for the suppressive function of proliferating Tregs from siplizumab cultures. Unstimulated naive T cells appeared more diverse than memory T cells, and naive cells seemed to contribute substantially to the alloresponse. Because sequences at frequencies below about 10^-5 were poorly captured, only a minor fraction of alloreactive clones could be mapped back to unstimulated subsets. Among mappable alloreactive CD4+ clones, an average Treg-derived fraction of about 70% was observed with siplizumab, compared with roughly 28% in control reactions. About 75-97% of proliferating CD4+ or CD8+ clones could not be given a naive or memory phenotype.

Libraries were constructed by the immunoSEQ multiplex PCR assay. Roughly 10^5 TCR templates per sample were assayed on the deep sequencing platform. Genomic DNA extracted from sorted T cells was the material used for TCRbeta CDR3 sequencing. The authors processed their data as follows. The R programming language was used for the clonal analysis of the TCRbeta CDR3 data. Unstimulated samples were compared with post-reaction CFSE-low samples to define alloreactive CD4+ and CD8+ clones. Alloreactive CD4+ clones were assigned to regulatory or non-regulatory origin by matching sequences to sorted unstimulated Treg and non-Treg repertoires. This immuneACCESS table, as held by TCRdb, lists in-frame sequences with V and J called but not all clones. Of the missing ones, under half trace to an unresolved V gene in checked studies; the others have no known cause. The DNA was the basis for D and trimming; V, J and clone size are from that table. This sample has about 72,000 clones in its table, and around 90% of those were observed once. The top ten constitute around 29% of the sample.

Sorted unstimulated T cells and proliferating T cells recovered from mixed lymphocyte reactions underwent TCRbeta CDR3 sequencing. Fresh whole blood from approximately ten HLA-typed healthy donors was used to isolate PBMCs. A remark on this clone: Its antigen is not yet known. One base away there is no much larger clone; base qualities are not given.

Reading the germline V gene (reference sequence) gives CDR1 GTSNPN and CDR2 SVGIG. There are 12 amino acids in the CDR3, from cysteine to phenylalanine inclusive. The entry retains the CDR3 DNA only, 36 bases that are in frame from base 1. The junction carries 16 bases between V and J, which are trimmed by 4 bases and 10 bases respectively. This sequence was found in a human donor in good health. Sequencing was done on a sample of CD8+ T cells sorted from blood. The sequence joins TRBV30 to TRBJ1-2; the D gene identity is not certain. The CDR3 loop reads CAWNLGSSDYTF. The nucleotide sequence reads TGTGCCTGGAACTTAGGGAGCAGTGACTACACCTTC. Where the CDR3 stops, the reference TRBV30 and TRBJ1-2 genes take over; the full variable domain is SQTIHQWPATLVQPVGSPLSLECTVEGTSNPNLYWYRQAAGRGLQLLFYSVGIGQISSEVPQNLSASRPQDRQFILSSKKLLLSDSGFYLCAWNLGSSDYTFGSGTRLTVV.